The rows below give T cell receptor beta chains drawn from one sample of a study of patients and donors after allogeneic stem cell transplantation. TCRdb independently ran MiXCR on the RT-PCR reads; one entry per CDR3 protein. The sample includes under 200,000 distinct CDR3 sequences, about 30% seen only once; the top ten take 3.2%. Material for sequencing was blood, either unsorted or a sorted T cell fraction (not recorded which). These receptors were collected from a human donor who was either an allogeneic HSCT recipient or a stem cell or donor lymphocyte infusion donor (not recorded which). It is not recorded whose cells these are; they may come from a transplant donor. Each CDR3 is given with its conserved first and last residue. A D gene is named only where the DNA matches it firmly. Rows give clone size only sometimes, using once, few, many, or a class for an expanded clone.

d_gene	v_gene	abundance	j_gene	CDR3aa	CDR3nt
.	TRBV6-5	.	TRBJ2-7	CASSEIGQPNSYEQYF	TGTGCCAGCAGTGAAATTGGCCAGCCCAACTCCTACGAGCAGTACTTC
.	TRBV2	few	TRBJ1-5	CASSVTGIFQPQHF	TGTGCCAGCAGTGTCACAGGGATATTTCAGCCCCAGCATTTT
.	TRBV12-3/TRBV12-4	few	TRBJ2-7	CASRSGGYEQYF	TGTGCCAGCAGAAGTGGGGGCTACGAGCAGTACTTC
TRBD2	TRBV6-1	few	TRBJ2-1	CASSEAGGYNEQFF	TGTGCCAGCAGTGAAGCGGGAGGGTACAATGAGCAGTTCTTC
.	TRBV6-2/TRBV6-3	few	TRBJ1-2	CASSPWNYGYTF	TGTGCCAGCTCCCCCTGGAACTATGGCTACACCTTC
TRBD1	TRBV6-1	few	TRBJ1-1	CASSGTGPYTEAFF	TGTGCCAGCAGTGGGACAGGTCCCTACACTGAAGCTTTCTTT
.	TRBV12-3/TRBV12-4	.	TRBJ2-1	CASSVSRTPYNEQFF	TGTGCCAGCAGTGTTAGCCGCACTCCCTACAATGAGCAGTTCTTC
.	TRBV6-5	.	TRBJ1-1	CASTSGGTGTPNTEAFF	TGTGCCAGCACCTCCGGGGGTACAGGGACCCCCAACACTGAAGCTTTCTTT
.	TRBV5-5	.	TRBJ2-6	CASSLGQLNGANVLTF	TGTGCCAGCAGCTTGGGTCAGCTGAATGGGGCCAACGTCCTGACTTTC
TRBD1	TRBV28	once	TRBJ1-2	CASSLYPGQGWHYGYTF	TGTGCCAGCAGTTTGTACCCCGGACAGGGGTGGCACTATGGCTACACCTTC
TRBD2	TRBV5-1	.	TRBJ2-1	CASTPGTSGYNEQFF	TGCGCCAGTACGCCGGGGACTAGCGGTTACAATGAGCAGTTCTTC
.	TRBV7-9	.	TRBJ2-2	CASSRLASTGELFF	TGTGCCAGCAGCCGGCTAGCGTCCACCGGGGAGCTGTTTTTT
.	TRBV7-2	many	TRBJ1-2	CASKGAHLYGYTF	TGTGCCAGCAAAGGGGCCCACTTATATGGCTACACCTTC
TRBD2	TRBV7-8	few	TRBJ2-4	CASSLALAGLAKNIQYF	TGTGCCAGCAGCTTAGCGCTAGCGGGACTAGCCAAAAACATTCAGTACTTC
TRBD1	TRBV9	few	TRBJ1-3	CASSPKGTAGNTIYF	TGTGCCAGCAGCCCAAAAGGGACAGCTGGAAACACCATATATTTT
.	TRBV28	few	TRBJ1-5	CASSLERGDQPQHF	TGTGCCAGCAGTTTGGAAAGGGGCGATCAGCCCCAGCATTTT
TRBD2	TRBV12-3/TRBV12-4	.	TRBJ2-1	CASSFTSDYNEQFF	TGTGCCAGCAGTTTCACTAGCGACTACAATGAGCAGTTCTTC
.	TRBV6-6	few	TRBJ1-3	CASSYRTAGNTIYF	TGTGCCAGCAGTTACAGGACAGCTGGAAACACCATATATTTT
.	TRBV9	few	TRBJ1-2	CASSGPGQTVYGYTF	TGTGCCAGCAGCGGACCCGGACAGACTGTTTATGGCTACACCTTC
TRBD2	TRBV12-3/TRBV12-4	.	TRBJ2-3	CASSTWTRIRDTQYF	TGTGCCAGCAGTACATGGACTAGGATCCGCGATACGCAGTATTTT
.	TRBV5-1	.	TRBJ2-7	CASSFGGSEEQYF	TGCGCCAGCAGCTTCGGTGGCAGCGAGGAGCAGTACTTC
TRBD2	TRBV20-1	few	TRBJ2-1	CSADGLAGGDEQFF	TGCAGTGCCGACGGACTAGCGGGAGGGGATGAGCAGTTCTTC
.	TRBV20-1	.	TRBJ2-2	CSSRGGGAGELFF	TGCAGTTCGAGGGGCGGTGGGGCCGGGGAGCTGTTTTTT
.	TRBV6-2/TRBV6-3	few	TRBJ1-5	CASSLTVMIQPQHF	TGTGCCAGCAGCCTGACCGTAATGATTCAGCCCCAGCATTTT
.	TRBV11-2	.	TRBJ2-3	CASSRTQADTQYF	TGTGCCAGCAGCAGAACCCAGGCGGATACGCAGTATTTT
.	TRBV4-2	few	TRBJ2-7	CASSQDSEGLSYEQYF	TGTGCCAGCAGCCAAGACTCGGAAGGGTTGAGCTACGAGCAGTACTTC
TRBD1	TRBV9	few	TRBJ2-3	CASSEDRGLGTQYF	TGTGCCAGCAGCGAGGACAGGGGGCTCGGGACGCAGTATTTT
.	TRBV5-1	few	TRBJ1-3	CASSLVTLGGFGNTIYF	TGCGCCAGCAGCTTGGTGACGCTCGGGGGTTTTGGAAACACCATATATTTT
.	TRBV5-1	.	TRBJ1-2	CASSLPGTHYGYTF	TGCGCCAGCAGCTTGCCTGGGACACACTATGGCTACACCTTC
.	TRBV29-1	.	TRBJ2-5	CSVPSWDRTTQYF	TGCAGCGTGCCCTCGTGGGACCGCACGACCCAGTACTTC
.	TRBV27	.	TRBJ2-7	CASSLGGRNYEQYF	TGTGCCAGCAGTTTAGGAGGGAGGAACTACGAGCAGTACTTC
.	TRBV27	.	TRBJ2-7	CASSTTDGYEQYF	TGTGCCAGCAGTACCACCGACGGCTACGAGCAGTACTTC
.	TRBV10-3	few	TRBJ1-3	CAISESSAGGFSGNTIYF	TGTGCCATCAGTGAGTCGAGTGCAGGCGGCTTCTCTGGAAACACCATATATTTT
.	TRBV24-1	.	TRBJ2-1	CATRGSGHNEQFF	TGTGCCACCCGGGGAAGCGGCCACAATGAGCAGTTCTTC
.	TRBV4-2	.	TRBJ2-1	CASSQDRGRTYNEQFF	TGTGCCAGCAGCCAAGATCGGGGGAGGACCTACAATGAGCAGTTCTTC
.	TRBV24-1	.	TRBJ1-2	CATSDVVNYGYTF	TGTGCCACCAGTGACGTGGTTAACTATGGCTACACCTTC
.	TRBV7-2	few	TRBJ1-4	CASSLTGRSGEKLFF	TGTGCCAGCAGCCTAACAGGGCGGTCCGGTGAAAAACTGTTTTTT
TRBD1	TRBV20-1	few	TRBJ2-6	CSALTPGQGYSGANVLTF	TGCAGTGCTCTAACCCCGGGACAGGGATACTCTGGGGCCAACGTCCTGACTTTC